Listed below are T cell receptor beta chains from one sample, sequenced in a study of T cell responses to AZD1222 COVID-19 vaccine. The assay was immunoSEQ multiplex PCR, and TCRdb's table has in-frame clones only and misses some. The repertoire consists of around 150,000 clones, with just over 90% occurring once and the leading ten covering roughly 1.2%. The source was peripheral blood, collected 28 days after the second AZD1222 dose. These receptors all stem from an adult who received the AZD1222 COVID-19 vaccine. CDR3s leave out the opening cysteine and the closing phenylalanine or tryptophan.

J gene | V gene | CDR3 protein
TRBJ2-3 | TRBV4-1 | ASSPNLRGTDTQY
TRBJ2-1 | TRBV7-9 | ASSPRGSGSSYNEQF
TRBJ1-4 | TRBV7-9 | ASSPQTGVGEKLF
TRBJ2-5 | TRBV15 | ATSRVEREGLETQY
TRBJ2-1 | TRBV6-5 | ASGPSGGDNEQF
TRBJ2-1 | TRBV19 | ASRRLAGGPSYNEQF
TRBJ2-5 | TRBV7-8 | ASSFNPLTSGRGTQY
TRBJ2-5 | TRBV24-1 | ATSDPRTEEETQY
TRBJ1-5 | TRBV6-6 | ASSYWTADQPQH
TRBJ2-7 | TRBV5-5 | ASTRATDPYEQY
TRBJ2-1 | TRBV6-5 | ASSYYPTGSDEQF
TRBJ1-2 | TRBV7-9 | ASSLAGQPD
TRBJ1-2 | TRBV7-9 | ASSPGDYGYT
TRBJ2-3 | TRBV10-3 | AISGSGADTQY
TRBJ2-7 | TRBV9 | ASSAGVIPYEQY
TRBJ1-5 | TRBV19 | ATGTGLSQRRNQPQH
TRBJ2-2 | TRBV6-1 | ASSESVNRELF
TRBJ1-1 | TRBV12-3/TRBV12-4 | ASRPQGTEAF